A single sample is the source of the 24 T cell receptor beta chains below, sequenced in a study of blood T cells in healthy people across ages. The second PCR ran about 6 to 11 cycles with a sample-barcoded 5' primer and J-beta primers. Each CDR3 protein gets one entry after TCRdb re-called the 5' RACE reads with MiXCR. The sample holds about 1,600,000 distinct CDR3 sequences, around 42% seen once. The sequenced sample consisted of blood. Receptors originate from a young woman in good health.

Only a few counts were recorded for this clonotype. The rearrangement uses TRBV6-1 and TRBJ2-6, with 11 bases aligning to TRBD1. The CDR3 consists of 17 residues. Per the germline V gene, CDR1 is MNHNS and CDR2 is SASEGT. V lost 5 bases, J lost 1 base, and 4 bases stayed unmatched. The CDR3 protein is CASSRGTGGSGANVLTF. The CDR3, as DNA: TGTGCCAGCAGTAGGGGGACAGGGGGTTCTGGGGCCAACGTCCTGACTTTC.

This chain connects TRBV5-1 to TRBJ2-5; D is possibly TRBD2 (6 bases). V dropped 1 base and J dropped 7 bases, with 14 bases sitting between them. Germline lookup yields CDR1 SGHRS and CDR2 YFSETQ. This CDR3 comprises 14 residues. The CDR3 spells CASSLSASEGTQYF. In nucleotides, the CDR3 is TGCGCCAGCAGCTTGTCGGCTAGCGAAGGGACCCAGTACTTC. The complete variable domain, with remaining parts taken from reference TRBV5-1 and TRBJ2-5, reads KAGVTQTPRYLIKTRGQQVTLSCSPISGHRSVSWYQQTPGQGLQFLFEYFSETQRNKGNFPGRFSGRQFSNSRSEMNVSTLELGDSALYLCASSLSASEGTQYFGPGTRLLVL.

The chain combines TRBV15 with TRBJ1-4; D may be TRBD1 (5 bases). Germline CDR1 reads LNHNV; CDR2 reads YYDKDF (reference sequence). Trimming removed 11 bases at V and 6 bases at J, with 19 bases between. The CDR3 has 14 residues. This CDR3 is CAASRQTTHEKLFF. The CDR3 bases are TGTGCCGCCTCACGACAGACGACCCATGAAAAACTGTTTTTT.

The chain links TRBV20-1 to TRBJ2-7; D remains ambiguous. V was cut by 1 base and J by 1 base, with 11 bases left in between. The CDR3 extends over 14 amino acids. CDR1 and CDR2 from the germline V gene are DFQATT and SNEGSKA (reference sequence). CDR3 loop: CSARASDKSYEQYF. The CDR3 DNA reads TGCAGTGCTAGAGCCAGCGACAAGTCCTACGAGCAGTACTTC.

This clonotype was seen more than once but under ten times. This CDR3 is CSARTTSGVSYEQYF. DNA of the CDR3: TGCAGTGCTAGGACGACTAGCGGAGTTTCCTACGAGCAGTACTTC. The chain couples TRBV20-1 to TRBJ2-7, with 9 bases matching TRBD2. There are 15 residues in the CDR3. Germline trimming cut 3 bases from V and 1 base from J; bases unmatched to any gene: 7. Germline-derived CDR1 and CDR2 are DFQATT and SNEGSKA (reference sequence).

The V gene is TRBV20-1, the J gene TRBJ2-7; D is ambiguous. CDR1 and CDR2 (germline): DFQATT, SNEGSKA (reference sequence). There are 14 residues in the CDR3. The V gene lost 1 base and the J gene lost 1 base, with 11 bases spanning the gap. The CDR3 DNA follows: TGCAGTGCTAGAGGGGTTAACCAGTCCTACGAGCAGTACTTC. It specifies CSARGVNQSYEQYF.

The chain has TRBV20-1 and TRBJ2-2; 8 bases match TRBD1. CDR1 DFQATT and CDR2 SNEGSKA come from the germline V gene (reference sequence). The CDR3 length is 16 residues. The junction had 8 bases not matched to a gene; V was cut back by 2 bases and J by 3 bases. CDR3 DNA sequence: TGCAGTGCTAGAAGGCCAGGGGGCATGTACACCGGGGAGCTGTTTTTT. This encodes CSARRPGGMYTGELFF.

This clonotype has more than one count but fewer than ten. V usage is TRBV5-1 and J usage is TRBJ1-1; 8 positions match TRBD1. This CDR3 comprises 12 residues. V was clipped by 4 bases and J by 10 bases; unmatched bases: 6. CDR1 and CDR2 from the germline V gene are SGHRS and YFSETQ. In DNA, the CDR3 is TGCGCCAGCAGCCTGGACAGGGTTGTAGCTTTCTTT. It codes for CASSLDRVVAFF.

This clonotype was seen a handful of times. The chain joins TRBV29-1 to TRBJ2-6, with 10 positions matching TRBD1. There are 19 residues in the CDR3. The germline gives CDR1 SQVTM, CDR2 ANQGSEA. The junction had 17 bases not matched to a gene; V was cut back by 5 bases and J by 4 bases. CDR3 residues: CSVWGVPDRGDTGANVLTF. The CDR3 nucleotides read TGCAGCGTTTGGGGCGTACCGGACAGGGGGGATACGGGGGCCAACGTCCTGACTTTC. Full variable domain (missing parts from reference TRBV29-1 and TRBJ2-6): SAVISQKPSRDICQRGTSLTIQCQVDSQVTMMFWYRQQPGQSLTLIATANQGSEATYESGFVIDKFPISRPNLTFSTLTVSNMSPEDSSIYLCSVWGVPDRGDTGANVLTFGAGSRLTVL.

This chain links TRBV5-1 with TRBJ2-2; possibly TRBD1 or TRBD2 for D (5 bases each). Germline-derived CDR1 and CDR2 are SGHRS and YFSETQ. This CDR3 contains 15 residues. V was trimmed by 4 bases and J by 2 bases, leaving 12 bases between them. The CDR3 is CASSPGRANTGELFF. The CDR3 nucleotides read TGCGCCAGCAGCCCGGGACGGGCTAACACCGGGGAGCTGTTTTTT.

Remarks on this clonotype: Relative to the germline gene, one junction end is altered; a read error may explain this. This chain uses TRBV20-1 with TRBJ2-5; tentative D call: TRBD2 (5 bases). Looked up from germline, CDR1 is DFQATT and CDR2 is SNEGSKA (reference sequence). The CDR3 spans 13 residues. This CDR3 is CSTRPGSQETQYF. CDR3 coding DNA: TGCAGTACTAGGCCCGGGTCTCAAGAGACCCAGTACTTC.

This clonotype showed up just a few times. The chain couples TRBV29-1 to TRBJ2-1; D is ambiguous. The CDR3 has 16 amino acids. The V and J ends lost 7 bases and 7 bases respectively, with 26 bases between them. Germline V gene lookup returns CDR1 SQVTM and CDR2 ANQGSEA. The CDR3 sequence is CSALRPSGHGANEQFF. CDR3 coding DNA: TGCAGCGCCCTGCGCCCCTCGGGCCACGGCGCTAATGAGCAGTTCTTC.

The gene calls are TRBV10-3 and TRBJ2-3, with 8 positions matching TRBD2. The germline V gene has CDR1 ENHRY and CDR2 SYGVKD. The CDR3 consists of 13 residues. V was pared by 8 bases and J by 6 bases, with 7 bases of the junction left unmatched. CDR3 sequence: CAISGGDMDTQYF. DNA of the CDR3: TGTGCCATCTCCGGGGGGGATATGGATACGCAGTATTTT.

The rearrangement joins TRBV20-1 to TRBJ2-4; 13 bases are a match to TRBD2. The DNA end is a closer match to TRBJ2-7, so the J assignment may be wrong. Germline V gene lookup returns CDR1 DFQATT and CDR2 SNEGSKA (reference sequence). This CDR3 is built from 17 residues. CDR3 DNA: TGCAGTGCTAGTGTCGGACTAGCGGGAGTATATGGAGACGAGCAGTACTTC. It codes for CSASVGLAGVYGDEQYF.

This chain connects TRBV6-1 to TRBJ2-1; 15 bases align to TRBD2. This CDR3 has 19 amino acids. Trimming cost V 6 bases and J 0 bases; bases outside gene matches: 9. CDR1 is MNHNS, CDR2 SASEGT, per germline. As DNA, the CDR3 is TGTGCCAGCAGCCTGGGACTAGCGGGGGGACTAAGCTCCTACAATGAGCAGTTCTTC. This translates into CASSLGLAGGLSSYNEQFF.

Details on this clonotype: At one end the junction does not follow the germline gene, possibly because of a read error. This chain connects TRBV4-1 to TRBJ2-7, with 13 positions matching TRBD2. CDR1 and CDR2 (germline): MGHRA, YSYEKL. This CDR3 spans 20 amino acids. DNA of the CDR3: TGCTCCAGCAGCCCCATCGGACTAGCGGGGGAGACGAAACGAAGCAATGAGCAGTACTTC. Translation gives CSSSPIGLAGETKRSNEQYF.

The rearrangement joins TRBV2 to TRBJ2-3; perhaps TRBD2 as D (6 bases). The CDR3 contains 13 residues. V lost 8 bases and J 1 base, leaving 10 bases between the germline ends. Germline CDR1 SNHLY, CDR2 FYNNEI. CDR3 nucleotide sequence: TGTGCCAGCGTAGCGGTAGGCACAGATACGCAGTATTTT. This encodes CASVAVGTDTQYF.

The rearrangement links TRBV12-3 or TRBV12-4 to TRBJ1-6, with D unclear. Trimming took 3 bases from V and 5 from J, leaving 8 bases between them. CDR3 length equals 14 residues. This chain's CDR3 is CASSFYQDNSPLHF. CDR3 coding DNA: TGTGCCAGCAGTTTCTACCAAGATAATTCACCCCTCCACTTT.

The CDR3 protein is CASSRDSPSGNTIYF. The DNA for the CDR3 is TGCGCCAGCAGCCGGGACAGTCCATCTGGAAACACCATATATTTT. The rearrangement links TRBV5-1 to TRBJ1-3; the match to TRBD1 covers 7 bases. The ends lost 4 bases at V and 1 base at J; junction bases unmatched: 5. Germline values: CDR1 SGHRS, CDR2 YFSETQ. The CDR3 loop spans 15 amino acids.

This chain joins TRBV5-1 and TRBJ2-7, with D perhaps matching TRBD1 (5 bases). Germline CDR1 and CDR2: SGHRS and YFSETQ. V lost 5 bases to trimming and J lost 3 bases, with 12 bases between them. The CDR3 sequence is 13 residues long. CDR3 bases: TGCGCCAGCAGTGGGGCCCTCATCTACGAGCAGTACTTC. It codes for CASSGALIYEQYF.

This clonotype was recorded only once. The rearrangement links TRBV4-1 to TRBJ1-1; a weak D match, TRBD1 (5 bases). CDR1 is MGHRA and CDR2 is YSYEKL in the germline V gene. The CDR3 totals 14 residues. The germline V and J ends were trimmed by 7 bases and 4 bases, with 16 bases remaining between them. CDR3 coding DNA: TGCGCCAGCAACACGGGGCAGGGATCCACTGAAGCTTTCTTT. This sequence encodes CASNTGQGSTEAFF.

The chain links TRBV11-2 to TRBJ2-5; a weak D match, TRBD1 (5 bases). V lost 5 bases, J lost 1 base, and 14 bases lay in between. The CDR3 contains 15 residues. Per germline, CDR1 SGHAT and CDR2 FQNNGV. CDR3 in DNA: TGTGCCAGCAGCCCTTGGGGCAACATCCAAGAGACCCAGTACTTC. Its translation: CASSPWGNIQETQYF.

This clonotype was detected many times. The chain links TRBV9 to TRBJ2-3; D gene uncertain. The V end was cut by 0 bases, the J end by 2 bases, with 7 bases between. This CDR3 has 14 residues. CDR1 and CDR2 from the germline V gene are SGDLS and YYNGEE. Here the CDR3 DNA reads TGTGCCAGCAGCGTAGAGGTACCCACAGATACGCAGTATTTT. Translated: CASSVEVPTDTQYF. The entire variable domain, with the rest obtained from reference TRBV9 and TRBJ2-3, is as follows: DSGVTQTPKHLITATGQRVTLRCSPRSGDLSVYWYQQSLDQGLQFLIQYYNGEERAKGNILERFSAQQFPDLHSELNLSSLELGDSALYFCASSVEVPTDTQYFGPGTRLTVL.

The rearrangement uses TRBV19 and TRBJ1-5, with D perhaps TRBD1 (5 bases). This CDR3 spans 13 amino acids. Germline V lookup: CDR1 LNHDA, CDR2 SQIVND (reference sequence). V gave up 6 bases and J gave up 7 bases, with 13 bases separating them. The CDR3 region is CASRAGSEQPQHF. The CDR3 nucleotides are TGTGCCAGTAGGGCAGGGAGTGAACAGCCCCAGCATTTT.